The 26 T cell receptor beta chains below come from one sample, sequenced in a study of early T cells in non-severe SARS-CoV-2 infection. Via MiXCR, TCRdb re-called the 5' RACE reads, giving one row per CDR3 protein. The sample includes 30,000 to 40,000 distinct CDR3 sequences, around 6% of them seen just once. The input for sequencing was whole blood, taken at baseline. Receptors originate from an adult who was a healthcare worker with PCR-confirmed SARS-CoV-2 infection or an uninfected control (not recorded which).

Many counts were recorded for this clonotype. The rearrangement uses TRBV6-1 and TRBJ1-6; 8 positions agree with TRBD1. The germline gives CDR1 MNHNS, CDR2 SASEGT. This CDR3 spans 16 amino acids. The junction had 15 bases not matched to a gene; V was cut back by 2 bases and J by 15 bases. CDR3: CASSETGGALVDILHF. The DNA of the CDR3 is TGTGCCAGCAGTGAAACAGGGGGAGCTCTAGTGGATATCCTCCACTTT.

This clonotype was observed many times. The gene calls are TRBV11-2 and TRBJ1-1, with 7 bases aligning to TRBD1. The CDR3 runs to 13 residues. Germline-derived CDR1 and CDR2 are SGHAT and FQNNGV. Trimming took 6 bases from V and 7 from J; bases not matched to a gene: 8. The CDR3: CASRRTRTGEAFF. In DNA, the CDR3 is TGTGCCAGCAGACGAACTCGGACAGGTGAAGCTTTCTTT.

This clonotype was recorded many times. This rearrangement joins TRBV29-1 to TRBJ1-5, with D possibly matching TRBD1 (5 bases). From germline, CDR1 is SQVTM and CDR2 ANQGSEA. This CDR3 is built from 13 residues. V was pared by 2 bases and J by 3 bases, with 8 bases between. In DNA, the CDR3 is TGCAGCGTTGAAACGGGGCTCAATCAGCCCCAGCATTTT. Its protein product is CSVETGLNQPQHF.

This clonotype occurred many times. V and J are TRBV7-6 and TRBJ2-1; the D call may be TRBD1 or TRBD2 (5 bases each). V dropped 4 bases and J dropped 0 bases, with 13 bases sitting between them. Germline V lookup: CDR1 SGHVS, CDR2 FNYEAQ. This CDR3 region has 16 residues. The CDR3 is CASSSRDGFSYNEQFF. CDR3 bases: TGTGCCAGCAGCTCTCGGGACGGTTTCTCCTACAATGAGCAGTTCTTC. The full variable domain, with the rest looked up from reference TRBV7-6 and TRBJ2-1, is GAGVSQSPRYKVTKRGQDVALRCDPISGHVSLYWYRQALGQGPEFLTYFNYEAQQDKSGLPNDRFSAERPEGSISTLTIQRTEQRDSAMYRCASSSRDGFSYNEQFFGPGTRLTVL.

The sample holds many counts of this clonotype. The CDR3 DNA sequence: TGTGCCAGCAGCTTACCCAGCCTCTACGAGCAGTACTTC. It translates to CASSLPSLYEQYF. This chain joins TRBV7-2 and TRBJ2-7, with D unresolved. Looked up from germline, CDR1 is SGHTA and CDR2 is FQGNSA. The length of the CDR3 is 13 residues. V was trimmed by 2 bases and J by 3 bases, leaving 8 bases between them.

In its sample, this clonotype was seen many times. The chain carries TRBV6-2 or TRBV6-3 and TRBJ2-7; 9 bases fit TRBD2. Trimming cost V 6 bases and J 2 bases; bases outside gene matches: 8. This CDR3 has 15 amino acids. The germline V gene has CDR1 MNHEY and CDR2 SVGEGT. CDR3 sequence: CASRPPGLATYEQYF. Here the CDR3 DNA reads TGTGCCAGCAGGCCTCCGGGACTAGCCACCTACGAGCAGTACTTC.

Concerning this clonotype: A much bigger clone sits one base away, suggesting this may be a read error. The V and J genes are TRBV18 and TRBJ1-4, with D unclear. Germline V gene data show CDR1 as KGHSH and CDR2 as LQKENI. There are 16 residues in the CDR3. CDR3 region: CASSPLLKKTNEKLLF. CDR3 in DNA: TGTGCCAGCTCACCACTTTTGAAGAAGACTAATGAAAAACTGCTTTTT.

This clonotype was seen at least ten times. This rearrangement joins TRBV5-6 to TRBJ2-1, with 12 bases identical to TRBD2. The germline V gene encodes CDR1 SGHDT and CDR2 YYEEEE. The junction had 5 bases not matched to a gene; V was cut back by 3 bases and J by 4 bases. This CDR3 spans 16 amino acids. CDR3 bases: TGTGCCAGCAGCTCGCAGACTAGCGGGGGATACAATGAGCAGTTCTTC. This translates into CASSSQTSGGYNEQFF.

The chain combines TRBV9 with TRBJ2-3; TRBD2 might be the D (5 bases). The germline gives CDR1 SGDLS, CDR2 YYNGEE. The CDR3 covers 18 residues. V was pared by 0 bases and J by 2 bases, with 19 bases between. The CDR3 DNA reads TGTGCCAGCAGCGTAGAATCCGGGAAGCGCGCCGTCACAGATACGCAGTATTTT. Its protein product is CASSVESGKRAVTDTQYF.

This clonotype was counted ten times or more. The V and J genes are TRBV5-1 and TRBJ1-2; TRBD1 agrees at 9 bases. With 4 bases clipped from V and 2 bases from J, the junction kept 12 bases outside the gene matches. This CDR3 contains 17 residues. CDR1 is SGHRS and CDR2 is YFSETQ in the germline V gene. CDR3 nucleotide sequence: TGCGCCAGCAGCGCGAACTCTGGACAGGGGAGCAACTATGGCTACACCTTC. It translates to CASSANSGQGSNYGYTF. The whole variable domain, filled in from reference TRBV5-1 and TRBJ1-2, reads KAGVTQTPRYLIKTRGQQVTLSCSPISGHRSVSWYQQTPGQGLQFLFEYFSETQRNKGNFPGRFSGRQFSNSRSEMNVSTLELGDSALYLCASSANSGQGSNYGYTFGSGTRLTVV.

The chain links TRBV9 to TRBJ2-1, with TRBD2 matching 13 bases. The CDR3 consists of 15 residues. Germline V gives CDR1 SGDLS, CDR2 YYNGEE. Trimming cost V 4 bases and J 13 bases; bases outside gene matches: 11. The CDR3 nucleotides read TGTGCCAGCAGCCCCCGGACTAGCGGGGGCCCTGATCAGTTCTTC. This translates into CASSPRTSGGPDQFF. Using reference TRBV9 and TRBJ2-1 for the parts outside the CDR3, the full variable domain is DSGVTQTPKHLITATGQRVTLRCSPRSGDLSVYWYQQSLDQGLQFLIQYYNGEERAKGNILERFSAQQFPDLHSELNLSSLELGDSALYFCASSPRTSGGPDQFFGPGTRLTVL.

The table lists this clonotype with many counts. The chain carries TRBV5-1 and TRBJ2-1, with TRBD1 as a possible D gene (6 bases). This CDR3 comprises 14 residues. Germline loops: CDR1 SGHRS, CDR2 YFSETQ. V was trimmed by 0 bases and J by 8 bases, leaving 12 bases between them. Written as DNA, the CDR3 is TGCGCCAGCAGCTTGGCAGGGGTGGTTCATGAGCAGTTCTTC. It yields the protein CASSLAGVVHEQFF.

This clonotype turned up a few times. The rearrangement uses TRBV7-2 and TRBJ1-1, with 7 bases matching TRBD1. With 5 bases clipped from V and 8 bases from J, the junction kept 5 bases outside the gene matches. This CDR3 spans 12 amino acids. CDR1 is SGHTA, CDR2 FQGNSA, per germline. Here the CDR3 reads CASSEVQGEAFF. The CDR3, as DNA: TGTGCCAGCAGCGAAGTACAGGGGGAAGCTTTCTTT.

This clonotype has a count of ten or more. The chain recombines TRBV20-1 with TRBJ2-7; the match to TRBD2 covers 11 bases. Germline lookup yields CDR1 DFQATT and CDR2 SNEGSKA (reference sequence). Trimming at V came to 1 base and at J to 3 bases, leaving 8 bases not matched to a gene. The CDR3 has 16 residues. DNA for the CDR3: TGCAGTGCTAGAGGCAATCGACTAGCGGGGCTCTACGAGCAGTACTTC. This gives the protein CSARGNRLAGLYEQYF.

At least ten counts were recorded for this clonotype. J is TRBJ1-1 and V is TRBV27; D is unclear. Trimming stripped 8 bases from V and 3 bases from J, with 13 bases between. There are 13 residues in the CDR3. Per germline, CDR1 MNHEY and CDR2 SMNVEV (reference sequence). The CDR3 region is CASALRGYTEAFF. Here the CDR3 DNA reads TGTGCCAGCGCCCTGAGAGGTTACACTGAAGCTTTCTTT.

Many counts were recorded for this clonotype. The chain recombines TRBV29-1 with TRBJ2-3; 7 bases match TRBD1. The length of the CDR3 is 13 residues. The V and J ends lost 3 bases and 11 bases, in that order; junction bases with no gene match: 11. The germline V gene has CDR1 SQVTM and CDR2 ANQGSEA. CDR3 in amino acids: CSVDGPSQGEQYF. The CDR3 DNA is TGCAGCGTTGACGGACCCAGCCAGGGGGAGCAGTATTTT.

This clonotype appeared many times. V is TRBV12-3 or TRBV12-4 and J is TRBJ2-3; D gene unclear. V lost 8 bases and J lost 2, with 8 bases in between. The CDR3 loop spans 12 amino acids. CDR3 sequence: CASRTSTDTQYF. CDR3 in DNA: TGTGCCAGCCGGACCTCCACAGATACGCAGTATTTT.

The CDR3, as DNA: TGTGCCTGGAGTCCCGCCTACGGGACAGGGCTTTACGAGCAGTACTTC. This translates into CAWSPAYGTGLYEQYF. V gene TRBV30 combines with J gene TRBJ2-7, with TRBD1 matching over 9 bases. CDR1 and CDR2 (germline): GTSNPN, SVGIG (reference sequence). The junction had 12 bases not matched to a gene; V was cut back by 2 bases and J by 4 bases. The CDR3 has 16 residues.

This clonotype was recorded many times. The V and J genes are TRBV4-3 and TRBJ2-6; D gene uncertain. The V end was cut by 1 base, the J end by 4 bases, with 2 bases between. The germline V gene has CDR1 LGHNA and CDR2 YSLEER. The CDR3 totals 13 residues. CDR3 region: CASSQAGANVLTF. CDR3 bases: TGCGCCAGCAGCCAAGCCGGGGCCAACGTCCTGACTTTC.

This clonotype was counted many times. The CDR3 DNA follows: TGTGCCAGCAGCTTGGGGGGCTATAATTCACCCCTCCACTTT. This gives the protein CASSLGGYNSPLHF. The V gene is TRBV7-6, the J gene TRBJ1-6, with a weak D call TRBD1 (5 bases). CDR3 length: 14 residues. The germline gives CDR1 SGHVS, CDR2 FNYEAQ. V was pared by 3 bases and J by 3 bases, with 6 bases between.

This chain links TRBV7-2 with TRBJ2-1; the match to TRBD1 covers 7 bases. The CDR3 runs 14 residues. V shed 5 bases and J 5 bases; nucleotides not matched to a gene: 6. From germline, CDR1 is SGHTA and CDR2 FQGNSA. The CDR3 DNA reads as TGTGCCAGCAGCCTACCGGGACAGCACAATGAGCAGTTCTTC. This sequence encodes CASSLPGQHNEQFF.

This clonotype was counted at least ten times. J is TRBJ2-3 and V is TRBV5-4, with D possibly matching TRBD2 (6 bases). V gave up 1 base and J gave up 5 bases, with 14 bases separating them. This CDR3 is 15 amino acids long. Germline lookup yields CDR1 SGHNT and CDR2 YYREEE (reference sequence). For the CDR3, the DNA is TGTGCCAGCAGCTTGCCGGGGAGGATGGGAGATACGCAGTATTTT. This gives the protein CASSLPGRMGDTQYF.

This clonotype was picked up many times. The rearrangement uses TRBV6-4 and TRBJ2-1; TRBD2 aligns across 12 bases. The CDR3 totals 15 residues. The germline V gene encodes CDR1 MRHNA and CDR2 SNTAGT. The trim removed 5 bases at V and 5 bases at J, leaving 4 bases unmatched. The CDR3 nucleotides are TGTGCCAGCAGTACGCTAGCGGGAGGGAACAATGAGCAGTTCTTC. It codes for CASSTLAGGNNEQFF.

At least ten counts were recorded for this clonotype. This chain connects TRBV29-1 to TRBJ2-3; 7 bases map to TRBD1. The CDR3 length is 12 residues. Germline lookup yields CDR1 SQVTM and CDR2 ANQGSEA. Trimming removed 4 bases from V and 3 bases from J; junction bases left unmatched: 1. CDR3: CSVGQGTDTQYF. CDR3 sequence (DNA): TGCAGCGTTGGACAGGGAACAGATACGCAGTATTTT.

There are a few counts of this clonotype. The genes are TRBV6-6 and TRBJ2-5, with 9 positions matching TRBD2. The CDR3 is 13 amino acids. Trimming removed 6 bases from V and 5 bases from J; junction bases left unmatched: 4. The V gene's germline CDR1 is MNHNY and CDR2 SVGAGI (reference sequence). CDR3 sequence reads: CASSLGLAETQYF. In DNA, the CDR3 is TGTGCCAGCAGCCTGGGACTAGCCGAGACCCAGTACTTC.

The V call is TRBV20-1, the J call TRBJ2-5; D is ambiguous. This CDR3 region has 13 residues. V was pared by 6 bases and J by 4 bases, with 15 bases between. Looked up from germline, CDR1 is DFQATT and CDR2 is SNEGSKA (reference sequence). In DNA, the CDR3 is TGCAGTGCCCCATCCTCATTGGCAGAGACCCAGTACTTC. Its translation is CSAPSSLAETQYF.